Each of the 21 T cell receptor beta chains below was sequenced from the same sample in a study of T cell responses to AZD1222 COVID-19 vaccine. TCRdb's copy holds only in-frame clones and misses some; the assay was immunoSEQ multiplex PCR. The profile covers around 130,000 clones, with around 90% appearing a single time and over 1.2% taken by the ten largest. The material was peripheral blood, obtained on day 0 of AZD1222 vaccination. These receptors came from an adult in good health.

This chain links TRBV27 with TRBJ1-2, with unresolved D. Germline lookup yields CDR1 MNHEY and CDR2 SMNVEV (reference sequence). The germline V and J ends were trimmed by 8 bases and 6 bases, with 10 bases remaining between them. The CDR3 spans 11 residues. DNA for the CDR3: TGTGCCAGCCTCGCGAGGGATGGCTACACCTTC. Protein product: CASLARDGYTF.

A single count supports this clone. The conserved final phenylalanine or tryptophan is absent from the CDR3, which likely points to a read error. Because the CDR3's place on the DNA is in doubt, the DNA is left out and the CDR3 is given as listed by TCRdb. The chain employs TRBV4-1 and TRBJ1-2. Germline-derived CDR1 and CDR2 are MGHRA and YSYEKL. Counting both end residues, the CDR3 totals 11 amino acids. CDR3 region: CASSQGRSRAV.

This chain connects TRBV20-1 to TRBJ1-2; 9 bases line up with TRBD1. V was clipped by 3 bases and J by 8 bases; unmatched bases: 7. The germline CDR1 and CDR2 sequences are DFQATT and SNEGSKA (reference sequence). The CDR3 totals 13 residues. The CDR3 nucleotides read TGCAGTGCTAGTCAACAGGGGGCAGCGGGCTACACCTTC. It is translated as CSASQQGAAGYTF.

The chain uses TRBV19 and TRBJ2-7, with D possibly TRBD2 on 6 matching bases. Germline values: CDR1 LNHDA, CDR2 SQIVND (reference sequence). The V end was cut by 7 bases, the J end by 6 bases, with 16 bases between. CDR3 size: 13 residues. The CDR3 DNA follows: TGTGCCAGTAACGGTGGAGGGCAGGGCGAGCAGTACTTC. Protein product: CASNGGGQGEQYF.

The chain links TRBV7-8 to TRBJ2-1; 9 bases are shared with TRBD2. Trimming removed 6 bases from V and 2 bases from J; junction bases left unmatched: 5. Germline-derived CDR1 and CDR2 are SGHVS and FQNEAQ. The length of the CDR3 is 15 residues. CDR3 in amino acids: CASRQSGGPYNEQFF. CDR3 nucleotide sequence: TGTGCCAGCAGACAGAGCGGGGGGCCCTACAATGAGCAGTTCTTC.

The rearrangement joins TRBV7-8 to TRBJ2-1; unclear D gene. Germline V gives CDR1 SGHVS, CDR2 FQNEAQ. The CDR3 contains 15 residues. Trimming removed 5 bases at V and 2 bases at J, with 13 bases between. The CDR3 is CASSPSAGAYNEQFF. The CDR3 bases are TGTGCCAGCAGCCCTTCTGCTGGGGCCTACAATGAGCAGTTCTTC.

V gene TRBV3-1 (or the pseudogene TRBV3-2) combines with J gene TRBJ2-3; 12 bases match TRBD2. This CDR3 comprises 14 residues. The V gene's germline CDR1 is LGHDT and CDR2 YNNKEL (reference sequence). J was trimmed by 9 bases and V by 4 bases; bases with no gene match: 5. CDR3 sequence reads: CASSPTSGGHTQYF. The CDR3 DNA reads TGTGCCAGCAGCCCGACTAGCGGGGGCCACACGCAGTATTTT.

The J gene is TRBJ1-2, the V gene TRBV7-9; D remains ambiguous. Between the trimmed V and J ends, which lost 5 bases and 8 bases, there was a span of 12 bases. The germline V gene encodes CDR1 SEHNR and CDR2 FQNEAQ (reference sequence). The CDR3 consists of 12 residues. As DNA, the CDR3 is TGTGCCAGCAGCGCGGAAATTGAAGGCTACACCTTC. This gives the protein CASSAEIEGYTF.

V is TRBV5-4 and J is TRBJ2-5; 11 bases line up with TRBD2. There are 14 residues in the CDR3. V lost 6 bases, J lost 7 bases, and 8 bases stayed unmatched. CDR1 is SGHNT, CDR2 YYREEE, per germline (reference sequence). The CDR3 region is CASKLAGAGGTQYF. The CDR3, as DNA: TGTGCCAGCAAACTAGCGGGGGCAGGGGGGACCCAGTACTTC.

CDR3 loop: CASNTGGGGGQETQYF. Written as DNA, the CDR3 is TGTGCCAGCAACACCGGTGGGGGAGGAGGCCAAGAGACCCAGTACTTC. The chain is built from TRBV5-8 and TRBJ2-5, with TRBD2 as a possible D gene (6 bases). With 6 bases removed from V and 1 base from J, the gap between germline ends came to 19 bases. This CDR3 is 16 amino acids long. Germline values: CDR1 SGHTS, CDR2 YDEGEE.

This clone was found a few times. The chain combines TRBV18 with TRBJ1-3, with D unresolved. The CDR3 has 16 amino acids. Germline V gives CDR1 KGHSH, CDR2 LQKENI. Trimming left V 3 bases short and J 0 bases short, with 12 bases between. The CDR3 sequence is CASSPTGLLSGNTIYF. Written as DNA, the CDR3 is TGTGCCAGCTCACCGACCGGACTGCTCTCTGGAAACACCATATATTTT.

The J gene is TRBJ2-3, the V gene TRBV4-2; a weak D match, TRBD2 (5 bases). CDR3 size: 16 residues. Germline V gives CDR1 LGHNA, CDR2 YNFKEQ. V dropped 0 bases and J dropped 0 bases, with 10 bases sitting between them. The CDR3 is CASSQERGPSTDTQYF. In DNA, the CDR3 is TGTGCCAGCAGCCAAGAACGGGGTCCTAGCACAGATACGCAGTATTTT.

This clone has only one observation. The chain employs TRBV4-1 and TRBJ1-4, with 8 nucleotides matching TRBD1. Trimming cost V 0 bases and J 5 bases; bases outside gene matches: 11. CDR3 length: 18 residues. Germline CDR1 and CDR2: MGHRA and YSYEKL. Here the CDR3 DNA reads TGCGCCAGCAGCCAAGATCGGCGGTTCAGGGGGCAGAATGAAAAACTGTTTTTT. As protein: CASSQDRRFRGQNEKLFF.

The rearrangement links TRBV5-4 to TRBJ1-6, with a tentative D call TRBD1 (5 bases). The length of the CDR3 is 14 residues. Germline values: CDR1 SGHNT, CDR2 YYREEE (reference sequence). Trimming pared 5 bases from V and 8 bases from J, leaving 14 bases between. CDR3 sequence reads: CASRIQGIDSPLHF. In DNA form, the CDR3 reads TGTGCCAGCAGGATTCAGGGTATTGATTCACCCCTCCACTTT.

For the CDR3, the DNA is TGTGCCAGCAGCTTAAACCGGGACAGGGGGCATGGCTACACCTTC. Protein product: CASSLNRDRGHGYTF. The rearrangement links TRBV9 to TRBJ1-2, with TRBD1 identical over 12 bases. The trim removed 4 bases at V and 6 bases at J, leaving 7 bases unmatched. Germline lookup yields CDR1 SGDLS and CDR2 YYNGEE. This CDR3 region has 15 residues.

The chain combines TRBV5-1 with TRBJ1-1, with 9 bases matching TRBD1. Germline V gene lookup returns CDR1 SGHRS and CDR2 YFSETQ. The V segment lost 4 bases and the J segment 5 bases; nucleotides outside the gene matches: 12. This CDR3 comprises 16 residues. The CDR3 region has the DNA TGCGCCAGCAGCCTAGGTATTAGGACAGGGGAAACTGAAGCTTTCTTT. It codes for CASSLGIRTGETEAFF.

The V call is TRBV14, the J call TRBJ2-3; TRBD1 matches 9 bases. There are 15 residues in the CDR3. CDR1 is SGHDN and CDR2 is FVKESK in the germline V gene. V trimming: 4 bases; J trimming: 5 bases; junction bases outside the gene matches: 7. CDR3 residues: CASSRQGVRGDTQYF. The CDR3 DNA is TGTGCCAGCAGCCGACAGGGGGTACGGGGAGATACGCAGTATTTT.

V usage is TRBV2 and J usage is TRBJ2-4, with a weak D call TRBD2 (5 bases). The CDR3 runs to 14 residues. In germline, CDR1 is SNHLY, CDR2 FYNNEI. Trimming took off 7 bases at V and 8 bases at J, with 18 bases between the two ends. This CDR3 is CASKALFLGDIQYF. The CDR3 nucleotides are TGTGCCAGCAAGGCCCTATTCCTCGGGGACATTCAGTACTTC.

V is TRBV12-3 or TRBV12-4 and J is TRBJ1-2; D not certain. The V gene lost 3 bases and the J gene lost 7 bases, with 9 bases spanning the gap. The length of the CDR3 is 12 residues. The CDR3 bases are TGTGCCAGCAGTTTGGTCAGGAGTGGCTACACCTTC. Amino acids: CASSLVRSGYTF.

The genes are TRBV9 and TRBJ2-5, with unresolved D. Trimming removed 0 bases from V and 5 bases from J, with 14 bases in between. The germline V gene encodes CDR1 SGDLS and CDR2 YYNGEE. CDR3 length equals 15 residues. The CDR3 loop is CASSVAATFRETQYF. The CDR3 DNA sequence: TGTGCCAGCAGCGTAGCTGCGACGTTTAGGGAGACCCAGTACTTC.

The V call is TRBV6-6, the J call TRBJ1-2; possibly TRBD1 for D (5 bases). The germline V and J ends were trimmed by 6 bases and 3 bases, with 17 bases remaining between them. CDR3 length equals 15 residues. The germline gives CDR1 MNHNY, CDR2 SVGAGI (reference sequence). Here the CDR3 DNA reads TGTGCCAGCAGCTCCCCCCGGGACCGTTACTATGGCTACACCTTC. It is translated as CASSSPRDRYYGYTF.